What follows describes a single T cell receptor beta chain. The antigen remains undetermined. Repertoires were generated with immunoSEQ multiplex PCR, while TCRdb's copy carries only in-frame clones and drops some. The sample yields some 60,000 clones, around 83% seen once. The source of the sample is a study of OX40 agonist ivuxolimab in advanced cancers. General study results and limits: Among the lowest peripheral clonal expansion occurred in 0.1-3.0 mg/kg partial responders. Several nonresponders also turned out to have low normalized T-cell clonal expansion. With doses of 0.1 to 3.0 mg/kg, CD4+ and CD8+ blood T cells had undergone clonal expansion by week 6. Relative to CD4+, CD8+ T cells held more expanded clones on average.

After removal of 4 bases from V and 3 bases from J, the junction contained 13 bases not matched to a gene. The CDR3 has 17 residues. Germline CDR1 GTSNPN, CDR2 SVGIG (reference sequence). This TCR derives from an adult with an advanced solid tumor such as melanoma, head and neck, liver or kidney cancer. The starting material was CD4+ or CD8+ T cells sorted from blood, obtained in a trial of the OX40 agonist ivuxolimab. The V gene is TRBV30, the J gene TRBJ2-2; 8 bases fit TRBD1. The CDR3 here is CAWTSSASGGYTGELFF. The CDR3 DNA sequence: TGTGCCTGGACCTCTTCCGCGTCAGGGGGCTACACCGGGGAGCTGTTTTTT. Complete variable domain (other parts from reference TRBV30 and TRBJ2-2): SQTIHQWPATLVQPVGSPLSLECTVEGTSNPNLYWYRQAAGRGLQLLFYSVGIGQISSEVPQNLSASRPQDRQFILSSKKLLLSDSGFYLCAWTSSASGGYTGELFFGEGSRLTVL.